The clone carrying this TCR beta chain appeared many times. What it recognizes is unknown. The sample originates from a study of breast tumors, draining lymph nodes, adjacent tissues. Study-wide points: Tumor T cell lymph node origin was a supported hypothesis, not proven. Compared with basal-like, luminal-like tumors shared significantly more repertoire with nontumor tissue. Tumor repertoires ranked between lymph nodes and nontumor tissue in diversity, with V and J gene preferences. Data fit most tumor T cells coming from lymph node, expanding in tumor.

In TCRdb, the multiplex PCR reads were re-called with MiXCR into one record per CDR3 protein. The profile covers tens of thousands of distinct CDR3 sequences, with 23% appearing a single time and 8% taken by the ten largest. CDR1 and CDR2 (germline): SEHNR, FQNEAQ (reference sequence). V was shortened by 4 bases and J by 3 bases, with 19 bases between the two germline ends. There are 16 residues in the CDR3. The rearrangement joins TRBV7-9 to TRBJ2-7; possibly TRBD1 for D (6 bases). Material: breast tumor tissue. This sequence originates from a female donor with breast cancer. Some clones in this sample may be carry-over from other donors' samples. The DNA of the CDR3 is TGTGCCAGCAGCTCGAACTGGGACACACTATTCTACGAGCAGTACTTC. Translating it yields CASSSNWDTLFYEQYF.